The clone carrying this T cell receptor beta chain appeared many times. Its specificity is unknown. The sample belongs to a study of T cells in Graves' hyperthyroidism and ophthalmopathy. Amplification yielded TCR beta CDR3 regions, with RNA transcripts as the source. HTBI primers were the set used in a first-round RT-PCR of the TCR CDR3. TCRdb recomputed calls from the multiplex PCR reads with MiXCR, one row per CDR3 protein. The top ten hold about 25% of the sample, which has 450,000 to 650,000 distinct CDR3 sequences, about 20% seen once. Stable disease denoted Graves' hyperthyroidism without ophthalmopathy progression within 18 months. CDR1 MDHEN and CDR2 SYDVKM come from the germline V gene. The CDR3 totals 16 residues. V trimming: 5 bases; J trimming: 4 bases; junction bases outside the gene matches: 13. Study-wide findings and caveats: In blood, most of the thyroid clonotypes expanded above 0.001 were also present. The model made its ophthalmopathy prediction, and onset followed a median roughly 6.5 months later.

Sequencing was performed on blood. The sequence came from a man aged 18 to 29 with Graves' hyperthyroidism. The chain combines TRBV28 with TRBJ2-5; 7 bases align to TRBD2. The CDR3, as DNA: TGTGCCAGCAGTCCCCCGGGGAGGGGACTACGAGAGACCCAGTACTTC. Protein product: CASSPPGRGLRETQYF.